These 32 T cell receptor beta chains originate from one sample sequenced in a study of shared clonotypes between healthy human individuals. Using immunoSEQ multiplex PCR, the repertoire was profiled, and TCRdb retains in-frame clones only, with some absent. The sample has about 710,000 clones; 72% are singletons. What was sequenced was memory CD4+ T cells sorted from blood. Subset of the sample: CD45RA-negative fraction. The receptor set was obtained from a woman aged 25 to 39 in good health.

This clone was recorded only once. A much larger clone lies one base from this, so it may be a read error. In the same sample, other DNA sequences code for this CDR3. V and J are TRBV7-2 and TRBJ2-1; 11 bases agree with TRBD1. CDR3 length equals 17 residues. With V trimmed by 1 base and J by 3 bases, 5 bases remained unmatched. The germline gives CDR1 SGHTA, CDR2 FQGNSA. The CDR3, as DNA: TGTGCCAGCAGCTTAGATTCAGGGACAGGGGGCTACAATGAGCAGTTCTTC. This gives the protein CASSLDSGTGGYNEQFF.

The chain has TRBV6-1 and TRBJ2-5, with D hard to call. V lost 5 bases and J lost 2, with 12 bases in between. The length of the CDR3 is 14 residues. Germline assignment: CDR1 MNHNS and CDR2 SASEGT. The CDR3 is CASSQNGEQETQYF. CDR3 nucleotide sequence: TGTGCCAGCAGTCAAAATGGGGAACAAGAGACCCAGTACTTC.

The chain recombines TRBV7-8 with TRBJ2-3, with TRBD1 matching 7 bases. Trimming cost V 1 base and J 2 bases; bases outside gene matches: 3. Germline CDR1 SGHVS, CDR2 FQNEAQ. The CDR3 consists of 15 residues. Here the CDR3 DNA reads TGTGCCAGCAGCTTAGTAGGACAGGTCACAGATACGCAGTATTTT. This sequence encodes CASSLVGQVTDTQYF.

The V call is TRBV5-1, the J call TRBJ1-3; TRBD1 aligns across 7 bases. V lost 2 bases to trimming and J lost 3 bases; unmatched junction nucleotides: 14. This CDR3 is built from 18 residues. From germline, CDR1 is SGHRS and CDR2 YFSETQ. The CDR3 spells CASSLDRTGPIVGNTIYF. The CDR3 DNA follows: TGCGCCAGCAGCTTAGATCGGACAGGCCCGATCGTTGGAAACACCATATATTTT.

The chain recombines TRBV7-2 with TRBJ2-2; D perhaps matches TRBD2 (5 bases). Germline V CDR1 and CDR2: SGHTA, FQGNSA. This CDR3 spans 16 amino acids. V was clipped by 5 bases and J by 5 bases, with 18 bases between them. In DNA form, the CDR3 reads TGTGCCAGCAGCCCGGTCGTCCGGGGTTATACCGGGGAGCTGTTTTTT. Translating gives CASSPVVRGYTGELFF.

This clone was recorded many times. The CDR3 spells CASSPQGPANTEAFF. The CDR3 region has the DNA TGTGCCAGCAGTCCGCAGGGACCGGCGAACACTGAAGCTTTCTTT. The V and J genes are TRBV6-1 and TRBJ1-1; D perhaps matches TRBD1 (5 bases). CDR1 is MNHNS, CDR2 SASEGT, per germline. The CDR3 covers 15 residues. The V end lost 5 bases, the J end lost 1 base, and 14 bases lay between the germline ends.

This rearrangement joins TRBV2 to TRBJ2-2; tentatively, D is TRBD2 (5 bases). CDR3 size: 12 residues. V shed 6 bases and J shed 6 bases, with 8 bases lying between them. CDR1 is SNHLY and CDR2 is FYNNEI in the germline V gene. DNA of the CDR3: TGTGCCAGCAGGAGGGAATCCGGGGAGCTGTTTTTT. This sequence encodes CASRRESGELFF.

This clone came up a few times. The V call is TRBV5-1, the J call TRBJ1-3, with D maybe TRBD1 (5 bases). Germline V gene lookup returns CDR1 SGHRS and CDR2 YFSETQ. The CDR3 has 16 residues. Deletions cut 0 bases from V and 0 bases from J, with 10 bases between. The CDR3 spells CASSLDGGSSGNTIYF. The CDR3, as DNA: TGCGCCAGCAGCTTGGACGGGGGGAGCTCTGGAAACACCATATATTTT.

This clone has only one observation. The chain links TRBV5-1 to TRBJ1-1; 11 bases line up with TRBD1. The V segment lost 4 bases and the J segment 3 bases; nucleotides outside the gene matches: 8. The germline V gene encodes CDR1 SGHRS and CDR2 YFSETQ. The CDR3 has 16 amino acids. The CDR3 region is CASSPGTGGYDTEAFF. In nucleotides, the CDR3 is TGCGCCAGCAGCCCCGGGACAGGGGGATATGACACTGAAGCTTTCTTT.

J is TRBJ2-3 and V is TRBV7-9; the D is unclear. CDR3 size: 16 residues. Trimming took off 1 base at V and 2 bases at J, with 13 bases between the two ends. Germline CDR1 is SEHNR and CDR2 is FQNEAQ (reference sequence). CDR3 loop: CASSLEVVRNTDTQYF. CDR3 nucleotides: TGTGCCAGCAGCTTAGAAGTGGTGCGGAACACAGATACGCAGTATTTT.

The V call is TRBV5-8, the J call TRBJ1-2, with a tentative D call TRBD1 (5 bases). This CDR3 has 16 residues. Germline CDR1 reads SGHTS; CDR2 reads YDEGEE. Between the trimmed V and J ends, which lost 0 bases and 2 bases, there was a span of 14 bases. This chain's CDR3 is CASSLVGQGGNYGYTF. CDR3 DNA sequence: TGTGCCAGCAGCTTGGTGGGCCAGGGCGGAAACTATGGCTACACCTTC.

The chain recombines TRBV4-1 with TRBJ1-3; D gene uncertain. V lost 0 bases, J lost 0 bases, and 9 bases lay in between. The germline V gene encodes CDR1 MGHRA and CDR2 YSYEKL. CDR3 length: 16 residues. The CDR3 is CASSQDDIVSGNTIYF. CDR3 nucleotide sequence: TGCGCCAGCAGCCAAGATGACATCGTCTCTGGAAACACCATATATTTT.

The rearrangement joins TRBV5-4 to TRBJ2-7; 11 bases fit TRBD2. The V and J ends lost 4 bases and 0 bases, in that order; junction bases with no gene match: 3. This CDR3 is 15 amino acids long. Germline V gene data show CDR1 as SGHNT and CDR2 as YYREEE (reference sequence). The CDR3 sequence is CASSTGTSGSYEQYF. In DNA, the CDR3 is TGTGCCAGCAGCACCGGGACTAGCGGCTCCTACGAGCAGTACTTC.

The sample holds one count of this clone. This chain connects TRBV4-1 to TRBJ1-2; 10 nucleotides align to TRBD1. There are 18 residues in the CDR3. CDR1 is MGHRA and CDR2 is YSYEKL in the germline V gene. Trimming took 0 bases from V and 7 from J; bases not matched to a gene: 14. The CDR3: CASSQEGRQGAPYGGYTF. The CDR3 region has the DNA TGCGCCAGCAGCCAAGAGGGGAGACAGGGGGCACCCTATGGTGGCTACACCTTC.

This clone was picked up many times. The chain uses TRBV5-1 and TRBJ2-5, with a weak D call TRBD2 (6 bases). Germline V CDR1 and CDR2: SGHRS, YFSETQ. The CDR3 spans 14 residues. Deletions cut 4 bases from V and 6 bases from J, with 16 bases between. CDR3 sequence reads: CASSPGTEGQTQYF. The CDR3 bases are TGCGCCAGCAGCCCTGGCACGGAGGGACAGACCCAGTACTTC.

The V and J genes are TRBV7-9 and TRBJ2-1; 13 nucleotides align to TRBD2. Unmatched junction bases numbered 7, after V lost 6 bases and J lost 8 bases. There are 15 residues in the CDR3. Germline V lookup: CDR1 SEHNR, CDR2 FQNEAQ (reference sequence). CDR3 coding DNA: TGTGCCAGCAGTCACACTAGCGGGAGGGCTCATGAGCAGTTCTTC. Translation gives CASSHTSGRAHEQFF.

CDR3: CASSLAQGRIGELFF. The CDR3 DNA follows: TGCGCCAGCAGCTTGGCGCAAGGTAGAATCGGGGAGCTGTTTTTT. V gene TRBV5-1 combines with J gene TRBJ2-2; no clear D. Germline V gene data show CDR1 as SGHRS and CDR2 as YFSETQ. This CDR3 comprises 15 residues. V shed 0 bases and J shed 7 bases, with 13 bases lying between them.

This chain uses TRBV7-2 with TRBJ1-2, with D unclear. The germline V gene encodes CDR1 SGHTA and CDR2 FQGNSA. The CDR3 loop spans 13 amino acids. The ends were cut back, 6 bases at V and 7 bases at J, with 15 bases in the middle. The CDR3 loop reads CASSNGEFGGYTF. DNA of the CDR3: TGTGCCAGCAGTAACGGGGAATTTGGTGGCTACACCTTC.

This chain connects TRBV2 to TRBJ1-4; unclear D gene. This CDR3 comprises 13 residues. V lost 1 base and J lost 7, with 7 bases in between. The V gene's germline CDR1 is SNHLY and CDR2 FYNNEI. The CDR3 sequence is CASSEVAGEKLFF. CDR3 nucleotide sequence: TGTGCCAGCAGTGAAGTCGCGGGTGAAAAACTGTTTTTT.

This CDR3 is CACLAGPYEQYF. The CDR3 DNA is TGTGCCTGTCTAGCGGGCCCCTACGAGCAGTACTTC. The rearrangement uses TRBV30 and TRBJ2-7; 8 positions agree with TRBD2. Germline CDR1 reads GTSNPN; CDR2 reads SVGIG (reference sequence). The CDR3 is made up of 12 amino acids. The V gene end was trimmed by 6 bases and the J gene end by 2 bases; junction bases not matched to a gene: 3.

The CDR3 reads CASSSQPYLYEQYF. The CDR3 bases are TGTGCCAGCAGTTCCCAACCCTACCTCTACGAGCAGTACTTC. This chain links TRBV27 with TRBJ2-7; D unclear. The germline V gene has CDR1 MNHEY and CDR2 SMNVEV (reference sequence). The CDR3 spans 14 residues. The V gene lost 4 bases and the J gene lost 3 bases, with 13 bases spanning the gap.

The chain joins TRBV5-1 to TRBJ2-7, with D unclear. The V and J ends lost 4 bases and 1 base respectively, with 15 bases between them. Germline CDR1 SGHRS, CDR2 YFSETQ. The CDR3 runs to 15 residues. In DNA form, the CDR3 reads TGCGCCAGCAGCCCGACCCCGACGGCTTCCTACGAGCAGTACTTC. Translated, it gives CASSPTPTASYEQYF.

The chain joins TRBV6-6 to TRBJ1-5; D unresolved. The germline V and J ends were trimmed by 2 bases and 6 bases, with 8 bases remaining between them. This CDR3 spans 13 amino acids. CDR1 is MNHNY, CDR2 SVGAGI, per germline (reference sequence). Written as DNA, the CDR3 is TGTGCCAGCAGTTACGAGGAACGTCAGCCCCAGCATTTT. It encodes CASSYEERQPQHF.

The rearrangement links TRBV2 to TRBJ1-5, with D possibly TRBD1 on 5 matching bases. Germline V gene lookup returns CDR1 SNHLY and CDR2 FYNNEI. Trimming took 8 bases from V and 5 from J, leaving 16 bases between them. The length of the CDR3 is 14 residues. CDR3: CASQVRDRDQPQHF. The DNA for the CDR3 is TGTGCCAGCCAGGTCAGGGATCGCGATCAGCCCCAGCATTTT.

This clone has just one count. The rearrangement joins TRBV18 to TRBJ2-7; no clear D gene. There are 12 residues in the CDR3. Per germline, CDR1 KGHSH and CDR2 LQKENI. The V gene lost 6 bases and the J gene lost 7 bases, with 13 bases spanning the gap. The CDR3 loop is CASSSYRGEQYF. In DNA form, the CDR3 reads TGTGCCAGCTCGTCCTATCGAGGAGAGCAGTACTTC. The variable domain in full, with the rest retrieved from reference TRBV18 and TRBJ2-7, is NAGVMQNPRHLVRRRGQEARLRCSPMKGHSHVYWYRQLPEEGLKFMVYLQKENIIDESGMPKERFSAEFPKEGPSILRIQQVVRGDSAAYFCASSSYRGEQYFGPGTRLTVT.

With respect to this clone: Other DNA sequences in this sample translate to the same CDR3. V gene TRBV7-2 combines with J gene TRBJ2-5; 8 nucleotides line up with TRBD1. CDR1 and CDR2 from the germline V gene are SGHTA and FQGNSA. This CDR3 spans 15 amino acids. The trim removed 0 bases at V and 2 bases at J, leaving 2 bases unmatched. The CDR3 region has the DNA TGTGCCAGCAGCTTAGCCACAGGGGGACAAGAGACCCAGTACTTC. Translation gives CASSLATGGQETQYF. Combining the CDR3 with reference TRBV7-2 and TRBJ2-5 gives the whole variable domain GAGVSQSPSNKVTEKGKDVELRCDPISGHTALYWYRQSLGQGLEFLIYFQGNSAPDKSGLPSDRFSAERTGGSVSTLTIQRTQQEDSAVYLCASSLATGGQETQYFGPGTRLLVL.

The chain employs TRBV5-6 and TRBJ1-5; 7 bases match TRBD1. The trim removed 3 bases at V and 3 bases at J, leaving 3 bases unmatched. The CDR3 sequence is 14 residues long. CDR1 is SGHDT, CDR2 YYEEEE, per germline. CDR3 sequence reads: CASSSQGVNQPQHF. The CDR3 DNA sequence: TGTGCCAGCAGCTCCCAGGGGGTCAATCAGCCCCAGCATTTT.

The chain recombines TRBV9 with TRBJ2-7; the D is unclear. Germline lookup yields CDR1 SGDLS and CDR2 YYNGEE. V lost 1 base, J lost 2 bases, and 13 bases lay in between. There are 15 residues in the CDR3. CDR3 in DNA: TGTGCCAGCAGCGTAAGCCCTTGGGGAACCTACGAGCAGTACTTC. This encodes CASSVSPWGTYEQYF.

This clone was detected a few times. The J gene is TRBJ2-2, the V gene TRBV4-2; the match to TRBD2 covers 7 bases. This CDR3 spans 15 amino acids. The V gene end was trimmed by 6 bases and the J gene end by 3 bases; junction bases not matched to a gene: 7. Germline V gives CDR1 LGHNA, CDR2 YNFKEQ. CDR3 DNA sequence: TGTGCCAGCAGTCGTAGCGGGTGGGACACCGGGGAGCTGTTTTTT. Amino acids: CASSRSGWDTGELFF.

This clone was seen ten or more times. Distinct nucleotide sequences in the sample also encode this CDR3. The rearrangement joins TRBV19 to TRBJ1-1; D not resolved. This CDR3 is 14 amino acids long. V shed 0 bases and J shed 0 bases, with 5 bases lying between them. Germline V CDR1 and CDR2: LNHDA, SQIVND (reference sequence). The CDR3 protein is CASSIEGLNTEAFF. For the CDR3, the DNA is TGTGCCAGTAGTATAGAGGGGTTGAACACTGAAGCTTTCTTT.

This clone was counted a single time. The rearrangement joins TRBV6-5 to TRBJ2-2; 10 bases are shared with TRBD2. Germline V CDR1 and CDR2: MNHEY, SVGAGI. The ends lost 2 bases at V and 9 bases at J; junction bases unmatched: 6. The CDR3 has 15 residues. The CDR3: CASSYAASGSWELFF. DNA of the CDR3: TGTGCCAGCAGTTACGCGGCTAGCGGGAGTTGGGAGCTGTTTTTT.

J is TRBJ2-4 and V is TRBV2, with no clear D. The CDR3 runs 16 residues. Germline V CDR1 and CDR2: SNHLY, FYNNEI. Trimming removed 7 bases at V and 0 bases at J, with 16 bases between. This CDR3 reads CASTNRADLAKNIQYF. Written as DNA, the CDR3 is TGTGCCAGCACCAACCGGGCAGACCTAGCCAAAAACATTCAGTACTTC. The variable domain in full, completed from reference TRBV2 and TRBJ2-4, reads EPEVTQTPSHQVTQMGQEVILRCVPISNHLYFYWYRQILGQKVEFLVSFYNNEISEKSEIFDDQFSVERPDGSNFTLKIRSTKLEDSAMYFCASTNRADLAKNIQYFGAGTRLSVL.